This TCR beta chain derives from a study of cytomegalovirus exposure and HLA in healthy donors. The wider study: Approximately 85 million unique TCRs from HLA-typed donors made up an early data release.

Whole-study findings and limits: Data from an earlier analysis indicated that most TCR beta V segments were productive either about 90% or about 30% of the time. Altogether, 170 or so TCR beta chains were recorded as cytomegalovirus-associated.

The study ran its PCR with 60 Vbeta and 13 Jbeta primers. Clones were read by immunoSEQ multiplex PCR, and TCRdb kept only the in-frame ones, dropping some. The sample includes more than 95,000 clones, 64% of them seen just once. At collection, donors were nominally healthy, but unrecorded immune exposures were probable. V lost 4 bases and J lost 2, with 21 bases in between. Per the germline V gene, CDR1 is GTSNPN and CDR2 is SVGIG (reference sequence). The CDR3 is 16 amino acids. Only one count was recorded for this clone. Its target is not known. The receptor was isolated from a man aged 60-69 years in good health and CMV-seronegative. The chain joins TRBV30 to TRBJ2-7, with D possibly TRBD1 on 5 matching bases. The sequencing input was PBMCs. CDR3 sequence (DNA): TGTGCCTGGAACAGGCCCCAGGGTCAACCCCCCTACGAGCAGTACTTC. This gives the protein CAWNRPQGQPPYEQYF.